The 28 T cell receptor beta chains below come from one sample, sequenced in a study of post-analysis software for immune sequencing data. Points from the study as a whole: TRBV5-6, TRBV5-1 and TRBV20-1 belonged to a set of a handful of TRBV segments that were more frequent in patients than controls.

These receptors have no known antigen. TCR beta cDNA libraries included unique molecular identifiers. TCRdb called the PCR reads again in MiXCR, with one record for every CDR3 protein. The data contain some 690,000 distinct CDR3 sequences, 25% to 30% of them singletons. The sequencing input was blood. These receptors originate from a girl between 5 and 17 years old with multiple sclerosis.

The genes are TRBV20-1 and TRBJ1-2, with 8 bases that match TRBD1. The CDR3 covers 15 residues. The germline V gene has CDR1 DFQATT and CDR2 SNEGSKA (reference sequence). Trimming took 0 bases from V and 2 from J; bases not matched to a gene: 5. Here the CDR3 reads CSARDLRTGNYGYTF. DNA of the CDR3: TGCAGTGCTAGAGATCTTAGGACAGGGAACTATGGCTACACCTTC.

The CDR3 region has the DNA TGCAGTGCTAGAGGGTTTAGGAACAGGAACACTGAAGCTTTCTTT. As protein: CSARGFRNRNTEAFF. V gene TRBV20-1 combines with J gene TRBJ1-1; D is undetermined. V was trimmed by 1 base and J by 1 base, leaving 13 bases between them. CDR1 and CDR2 (germline): DFQATT, SNEGSKA (reference sequence). CDR3 length equals 15 residues.

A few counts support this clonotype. CDR3 DNA sequence: TGCAGCGTTCTACAGGTACGAGACGGGGAGCAGTACTTC. This sequence encodes CSVLQVRDGEQYF. The chain carries TRBV29-1 and TRBJ2-7; a weak D match, TRBD1 (5 bases). CDR1 is SQVTM, CDR2 ANQGSEA, per germline. Deletions cut 5 bases from V and 7 bases from J, with 18 bases between. There are 13 residues in the CDR3.

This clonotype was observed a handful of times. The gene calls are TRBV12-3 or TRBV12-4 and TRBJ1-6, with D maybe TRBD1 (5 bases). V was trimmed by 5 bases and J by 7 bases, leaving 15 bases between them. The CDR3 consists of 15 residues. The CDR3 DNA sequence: TGTGCCAGCAGTCCCCGCGGGACGGGAAATTCACCCCTCCACTTT. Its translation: CASSPRGTGNSPLHF.

In DNA, the CDR3 is TGCAGCGCTTCGACAGGGAGGAATGAAAAACTGTTTTTT. The encoded protein is CSASTGRNEKLFF. V is TRBV29-1 and J is TRBJ1-4, with 7 bases aligning to TRBD1. Germline CDR1 SQVTM, CDR2 ANQGSEA. V lost 7 bases and J lost 5; bases outside the gene matches: 7. The CDR3 is 13 amino acids.

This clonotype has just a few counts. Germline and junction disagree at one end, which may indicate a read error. CDR3 protein: CVSRTQVSGANVLTF. For the CDR3, the DNA is TGCGTCAGCAGAACTCAGGTATCTGGGGCCAACGTCCTGACTTTC. The rearrangement joins TRBV5-1 to TRBJ2-6; D ambiguous. There are 15 residues in the CDR3. Germline CDR1 SGHRS, CDR2 YFSETQ.

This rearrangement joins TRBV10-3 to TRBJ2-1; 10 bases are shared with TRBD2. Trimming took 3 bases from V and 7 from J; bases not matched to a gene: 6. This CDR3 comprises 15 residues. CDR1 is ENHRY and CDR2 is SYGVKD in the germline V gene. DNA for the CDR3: TGTGCCATCAGTGAAGTAGCGGGAGGTCCGAATGAGCAGTTCTTC. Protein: CAISEVAGGPNEQFF.

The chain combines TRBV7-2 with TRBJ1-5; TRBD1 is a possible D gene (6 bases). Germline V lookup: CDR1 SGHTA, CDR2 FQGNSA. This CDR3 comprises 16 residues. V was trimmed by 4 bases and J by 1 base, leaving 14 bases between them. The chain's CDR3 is CASSSTATGSNQPQHF. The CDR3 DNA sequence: TGTGCCAGCAGCTCTACCGCGACAGGAAGCAATCAGCCCCAGCATTTT.

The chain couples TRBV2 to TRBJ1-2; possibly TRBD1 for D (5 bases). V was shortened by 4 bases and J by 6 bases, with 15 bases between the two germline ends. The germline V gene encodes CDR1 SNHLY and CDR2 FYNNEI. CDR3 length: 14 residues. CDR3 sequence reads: CASSGLSGRDGYTF. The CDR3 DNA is TGTGCCAGCAGTGGTTTGTCAGGGCGGGATGGCTACACCTTC.

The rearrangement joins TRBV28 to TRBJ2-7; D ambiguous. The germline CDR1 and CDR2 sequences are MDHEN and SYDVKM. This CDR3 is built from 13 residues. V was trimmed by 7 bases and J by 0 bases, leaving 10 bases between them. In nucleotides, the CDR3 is TGTGCCAGCATCTCCATCCGCTCCTACGAGCAGTACTTC. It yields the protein CASISIRSYEQYF.

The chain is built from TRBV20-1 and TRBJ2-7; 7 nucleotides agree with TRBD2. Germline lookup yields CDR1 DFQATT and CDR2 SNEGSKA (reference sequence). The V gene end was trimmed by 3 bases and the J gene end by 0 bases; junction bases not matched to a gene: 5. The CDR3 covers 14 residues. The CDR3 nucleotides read TGCAGTGCTAGTATCCTAGCGGCCTCCTACGAGCAGTACTTC. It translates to CSASILAASYEQYF.

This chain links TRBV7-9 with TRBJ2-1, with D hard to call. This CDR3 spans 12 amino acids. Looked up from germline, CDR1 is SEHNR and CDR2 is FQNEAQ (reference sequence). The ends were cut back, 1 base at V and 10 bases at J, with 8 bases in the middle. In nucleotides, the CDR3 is TGTGCCAGCAGCTTAGGGCTGTTCGAGCAGTTCTTC. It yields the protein CASSLGLFEQFF.

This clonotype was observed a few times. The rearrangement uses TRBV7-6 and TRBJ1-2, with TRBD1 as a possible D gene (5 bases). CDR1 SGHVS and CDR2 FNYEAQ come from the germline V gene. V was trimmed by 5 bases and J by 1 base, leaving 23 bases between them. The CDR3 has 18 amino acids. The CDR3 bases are TGTGCCAGCAGCCCGTTGGTGGGCGGGGGTGCACATAACTATGGCTACACCTTC. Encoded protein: CASSPLVGGGAHNYGYTF.

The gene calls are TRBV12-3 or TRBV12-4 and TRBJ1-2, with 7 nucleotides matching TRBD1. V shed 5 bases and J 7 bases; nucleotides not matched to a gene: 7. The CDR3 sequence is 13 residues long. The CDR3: CASSDTGACGYTF. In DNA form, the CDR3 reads TGTGCCAGCAGTGATACAGGGGCCTGTGGCTACACCTTC.

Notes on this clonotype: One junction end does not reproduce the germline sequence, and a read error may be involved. The CDR3 is CASSVVRGSYNGQFF. The CDR3 DNA is TGTGCCAGCAGCGTAGTCCGGGGGTCGTACAATGGGCAGTTCTTC. This chain connects TRBV9 to TRBJ2-1; a weak D match, TRBD2 (6 bases). CDR3 length: 15 residues. The germline gives CDR1 SGDLS, CDR2 YYNGEE.

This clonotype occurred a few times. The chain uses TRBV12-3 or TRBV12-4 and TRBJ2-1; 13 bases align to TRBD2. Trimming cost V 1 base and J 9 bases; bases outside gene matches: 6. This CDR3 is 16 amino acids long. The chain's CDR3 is CASSLVTSGGASEQFF. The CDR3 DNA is TGTGCCAGCAGTTTAGTCACTAGCGGGGGGGCAAGTGAGCAGTTCTTC.

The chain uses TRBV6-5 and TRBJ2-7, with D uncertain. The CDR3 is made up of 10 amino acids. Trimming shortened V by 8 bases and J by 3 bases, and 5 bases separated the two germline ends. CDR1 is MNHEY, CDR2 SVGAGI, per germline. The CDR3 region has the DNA TGTGCCAGCCAGTTCTACGAGCAGTACTTC. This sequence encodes CASQFYEQYF.

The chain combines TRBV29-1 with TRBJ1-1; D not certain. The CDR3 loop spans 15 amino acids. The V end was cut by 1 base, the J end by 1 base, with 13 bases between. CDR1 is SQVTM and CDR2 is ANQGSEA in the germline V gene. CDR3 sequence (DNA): TGCAGCGTTGAAGTGCGTAAAATTGAGAACACTGAAGCTTTCTTT. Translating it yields CSVEVRKIENTEAFF.

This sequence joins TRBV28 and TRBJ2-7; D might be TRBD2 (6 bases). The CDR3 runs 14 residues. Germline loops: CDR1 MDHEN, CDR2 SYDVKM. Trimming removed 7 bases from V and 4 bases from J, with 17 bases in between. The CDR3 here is CASNRRGSIYEQYF. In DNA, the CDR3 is TGTGCCAGCAACCGGCGGGGCAGCATATACGAGCAGTACTTC.

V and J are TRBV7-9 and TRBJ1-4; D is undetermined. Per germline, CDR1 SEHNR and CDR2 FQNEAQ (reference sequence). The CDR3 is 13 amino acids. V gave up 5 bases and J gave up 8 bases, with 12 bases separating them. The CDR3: CASSLYTEEKLFF. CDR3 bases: TGTGCCAGCAGCCTTTACACTGAGGAAAAACTGTTTTTT. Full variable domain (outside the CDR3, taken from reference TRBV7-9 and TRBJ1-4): DTGVSQNPRHKITKRGQNVTFRCDPISEHNRLYWYRQTLGQGPEFLTYFQNEAQLEKSRLLSDRFSAERPKGSFSTLEIQRTEQGDSAMYLCASSLYTEEKLFFGSGTQLSVL.

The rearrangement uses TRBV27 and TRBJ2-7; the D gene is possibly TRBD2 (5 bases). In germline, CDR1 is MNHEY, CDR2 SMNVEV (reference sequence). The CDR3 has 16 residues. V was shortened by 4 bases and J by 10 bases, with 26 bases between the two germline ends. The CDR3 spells CASSSTRAETQEAQYF. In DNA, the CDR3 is TGTGCCAGCAGTTCCACTAGGGCAGAGACACAAGAGGCCCAGTACTTC.

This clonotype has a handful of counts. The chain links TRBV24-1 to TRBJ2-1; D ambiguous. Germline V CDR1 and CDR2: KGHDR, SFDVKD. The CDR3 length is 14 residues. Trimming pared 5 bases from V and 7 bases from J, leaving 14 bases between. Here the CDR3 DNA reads TGTGCCACCAGTGCTCCCCTGGACGGAAATGAGCAGTTCTTC. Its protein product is CATSAPLDGNEQFF.

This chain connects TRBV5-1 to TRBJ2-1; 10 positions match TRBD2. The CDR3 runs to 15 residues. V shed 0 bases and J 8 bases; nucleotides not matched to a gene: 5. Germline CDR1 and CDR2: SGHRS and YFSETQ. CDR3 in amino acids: CASSLEGLAPDEQFF. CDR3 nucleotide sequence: TGCGCCAGCAGCTTGGAGGGACTAGCGCCCGATGAGCAGTTCTTC.

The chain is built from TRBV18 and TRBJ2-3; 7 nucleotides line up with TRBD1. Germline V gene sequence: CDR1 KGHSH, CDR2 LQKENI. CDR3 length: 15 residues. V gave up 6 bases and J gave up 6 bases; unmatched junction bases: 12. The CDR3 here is CASSPTHTGADTQYF. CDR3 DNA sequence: TGTGCCAGCTCCCCTACCCATACAGGGGCGGATACGCAGTATTTT.

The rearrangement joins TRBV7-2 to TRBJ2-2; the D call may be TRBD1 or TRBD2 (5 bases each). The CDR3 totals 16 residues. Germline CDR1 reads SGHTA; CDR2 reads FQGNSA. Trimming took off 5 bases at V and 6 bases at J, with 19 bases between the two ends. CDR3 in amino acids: CASSPRVGRDAGELFF. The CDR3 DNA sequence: TGTGCCAGCAGCCCCCGGGTGGGAAGGGACGCCGGGGAGCTGTTTTTT.

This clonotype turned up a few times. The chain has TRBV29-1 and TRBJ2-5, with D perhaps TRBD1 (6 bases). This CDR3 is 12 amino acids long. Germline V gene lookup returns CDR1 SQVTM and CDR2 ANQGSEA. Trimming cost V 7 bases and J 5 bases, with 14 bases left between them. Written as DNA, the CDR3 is TGCAGCGCCGAACAGGGAGCCGAGACCCAGTACTTC. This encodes CSAEQGAETQYF.

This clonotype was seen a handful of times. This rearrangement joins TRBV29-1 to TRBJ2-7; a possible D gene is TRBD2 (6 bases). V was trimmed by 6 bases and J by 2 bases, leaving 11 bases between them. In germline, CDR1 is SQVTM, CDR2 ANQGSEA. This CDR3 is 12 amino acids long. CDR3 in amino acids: CSVRDATYEQYF. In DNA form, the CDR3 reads TGCAGCGTGCGGGACGCCACCTACGAGCAGTACTTC.

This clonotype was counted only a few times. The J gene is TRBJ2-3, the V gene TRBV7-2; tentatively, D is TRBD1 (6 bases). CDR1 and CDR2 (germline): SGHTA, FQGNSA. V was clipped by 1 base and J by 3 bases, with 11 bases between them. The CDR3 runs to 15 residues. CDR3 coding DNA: TGTGCCAGCAGCTTAGAGGGGACAAGAACAGATACGCAGTATTTT. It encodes CASSLEGTRTDTQYF.